This TCR beta chain was captured in a study of T cells expressing NK-cell markers. Background on the study: Among the eight sequenced donors, seven tested HCMV-seropositive and one tested seronegative. Study-level points and caveats: NKG2C+ dominant clonotype frequencies in six donors were about 1.0-8% of CD8+ T cells.

As to this clonotype: What it binds is not known.

From germline, CDR1 is SGHTA and CDR2 FQGNSA. This CDR3 region has 14 residues. A 5'RACE template switching approach incorporating UMIs was used to make TCR beta cDNA. TCRdb re-called the 5' RACE reads and gives one entry per CDR3 protein, without DNA. The sample table includes about 260,000 distinct CDR3 sequences. This receptor was obtained from a woman aged 18 to 75 in good health. The chain uses TRBV7-2 and TRBJ2-1; TCRdb designates TRBD1, a call that cannot be tested without DNA. Sequencing used blood T cells: a sorted CD56 or NKG2C T cell subset, CD4+ or CD8+ T cells, or bulk PBMC T cells (not recorded which). CDR3: CASSSGGFYNEQFF.